Listed below are T cell receptor beta chains from one sample, sequenced in a study of glioma-infiltrating T cells. MiXCR was run by TCRdb on the multiplex PCR reads, yielding one entry per CDR3 protein. The sample records around 10,000 distinct CDR3 sequences, roughly 53% being singletons. Sequenced input: glioma tissue, nonneoplastic brain tissue, or PBMCs (not recorded which). The receptors were gathered from a human donor with low-grade glioma or glioblastoma, undergoing nonglioma brain surgery, or in good health (not recorded which). CDR3s leave out the opening cysteine and the closing phenylalanine or tryptophan. The order of the fields is V gene, clone size, J gene, CDR3 protein. Clone size is shown for a subset of rows, as once, few, many or a class of expanded clone.

>TRBV2|medium-sized|TRBJ2-7
ASGQDPSYEQY
>TRBV3-1|many|TRBJ2-7
ASSQEEGLAGEAQY
>TRBV12-3/TRBV12-4|many|TRBJ1-2
ASSRTGSGSNYGYT
>TRBV10-2|NA|TRBJ1-5
ASSGQRSQPQH
>TRBV7-9|medium-sized|TRBJ1-1
ASSFNHPTEAF
>TRBV20-1|NA|TRBJ2-1
SARDSRAGATYNEQF
>TRBV7-8|medium-sized|TRBJ2-5
ASSLAVQETQY
>TRBV5-6|many|TRBJ2-7
ASSLAGTPAYEQY
>TRBV25-1|medium-sized|TRBJ1-1
ASRKMGNTEAF
>TRBV7-9|medium-sized|TRBJ2-3
ASSLSLADTQY
>TRBV20-1|large|TRBJ1-1
SARGPNTEAF
>TRBV20-1|medium-sized|TRBJ1-2
SALRQGEEGYT
>TRBV7-3|NA|TRBJ1-1
ASSLTGWTTEAF
>TRBV20-1|NA|TRBJ1-1
SALLGGNTGAF
>TRBV6-1|NA|TRBJ1-2
AIIENGGPYGYT
>TRBV4-1|NA|TRBJ2-3
ASSQASAVTDTQY
>TRBV4-2|NA|TRBJ2-7
ANSQLLSYEQY
>TRBV18|NA|TRBJ2-7
ASSPIGASGNEQY
>TRBV9|NA|TRBJ1-1
ASSEMDSPRTETF
>TRBV29-1|medium-sized|TRBJ2-7
SVEWSGAAKQY
>TRBV2|NA|TRBJ2-2
ASIDLGTGNTVELF
>TRBV6-2/TRBV6-3|NA|TRBJ2-1
ARSYLGSSRSYNEQL
>TRBV20-1|once|TRBJ2-7
SARKLAGSPYEPS
>TRBV28|once|TRBJ2-1
ASSKSALSYNEQF
>TRBV12-3/TRBV12-4|many|TRBJ1-1
ASMTGQLNTEAF
>TRBV12-3/TRBV12-4|medium-sized|TRBJ1-1
ASSLGQGGTEAF
>TRBV12-3/TRBV12-4|many|TRBJ2-1
ASSGDREANEQF
>TRBV3-1|NA|TRBJ2-3
ASNHLGSQGTQY
>TRBV7-3|NA|TRBJ1-1
DSSRGQNTEAF
>TRBV20-1|NA|TRBJ2-7
SATEQTRPSYEQY
>TRBV24-1|medium-sized|TRBJ1-1
ATSDPHGKNTEAF
>TRBV27|NA|TRBJ1-1
ASSFYGGPGELF
>TRBV7-9|medium-sized|TRBJ2-3
ASSPGQFITDTQY
>TRBV12-3/TRBV12-4|NA|TRBJ1-1
ASSLIQKTGAF
>TRBV20-1|few|TRBJ2-5
SARGSVAETQY
>TRBV5-4|many|TRBJ2-7
ASSLSGSWIHEQY
>TRBV28|NA|TRBJ2-4
ASSPGTRVNIEY
>TRBV28|NA|TRBJ2-2
ASAPPGPTLTVELF
>TRBV2|NA|TRBJ1-2
ASSGGSDYCYT
>TRBV12-5|medium-sized|TRBJ1-5
ASGLGQGNQPQH
>TRBV28|hyperexpanded|TRBJ2-5
ASTSADWRGQETQY
>TRBV28|NA|TRBJ1-1
DSSLVSGTQSEAF
>TRBV7-7|NA|TRBJ2-1
ARSDRPTSSDEQF
>TRBV7-2|medium-sized|TRBJ2-7
ASSLDHSEQY
>TRBV15|NA|TRBJ2-5
ATRSWLQGKTQC
>TRBV6-2/TRBV6-3|NA|TRBJ2-2
VSTPKEVADMRRVFAGELF
>TRBV18|NA|TRBJ1-1
ASSPQVTWYTEAF
>TRBV28|NA|TRBJ1-2
ASSSRGYGYT
>TRBV20-1|medium-sized|TRBJ1-5
SARGGRVGNQPQH
>TRBV4-3|many|TRBJ1-2
ASSQEAVTVEKYGYT
>TRBV24-1|medium-sized|TRBJ2-1
ATSDLRQGNEQF
>TRBV6-1|medium-sized|TRBJ1-3
ASREAGQIRSGNTIY
>TRBV3-1|medium-sized|TRBJ2-7
ASSQDGGQTYEQY
>TRBV20-1|once|TRBJ1-1
SEMGDACTEAF
>TRBV4-2|NA|TRBJ2-2
SSSPLSGDTGDLF
>TRBV20-1|NA|TRBJ2-7
GARGTRGRPAYEQY
>TRBV9|many|TRBJ1-1
ASSVGDRLNTEAF
>TRBV20-1|medium-sized|TRBJ1-1
SASNWEMNTEAF
>TRBV3-1|medium-sized|TRBJ1-1
ASSQSSPTEAF